This TCR beta chain was documented in a study of blood T cell repertoires in COVID-19 (dated by TCRdb to 2018 to 2020). Background on the whole study: Samples covering the acute and convalescent phases of COVID-19 were provided by collaborators in the United States, Italy and Spain. The material from the prospective study consisted of cDNA or gDNA derived from T cells, B-cell-depleted T cells, or PBMCs. Subjects who had been exposed to COVID-19, were actively infected with it, or had recovered from it provided the deeply sampled blood TCRbeta repertoires that made up the dataset. The repertoires were released in a freely available public database intended as a resource for research on the immune response to SARS-CoV-2. Samples came from the ongoing ImmuneRACE study (first 160 participants) plus 1,254 subjects from 6 global collaborators. Sample metadata almost always included a de-identified subject ID, COVID-19 status, age in years and sex. Where available, HLA class I and class II types were taken from metadata supplied by the sample provider and were not determined by assay-based typing. Results and caveats for the whole study, not just this receptor: The amount of clinical and demographic metadata varied by source and participant and was provided uncurated.

TCRbeta CDR3 regions were amplified from genomic DNA using the immunoSEQ Assay, a bias-controlled multiplex PCR. The authors' pipeline ran thus. Nucleated cell counts per sample were estimated from amplification of reference gene primers within the assay. Sequence reads were collapsed and filtered to measure the absolute abundance of every unique TCRbeta CDR3 rearrangement. For each sample, productive Simpson clonality was calculated as the square root of Simpson's diversity index across productive rearrangements. The immuneACCESS repertoire file appears here via TCRdb, limited to in-frame rearrangements. These files lack a portion of the clones; in checked studies, under half of the deficit traces to unresolved V genes, and the cause of the others is not known. For V, J and clone size, that table is used; D and trimming come from the DNA. The sample includes some 240,000 clones, with 80% to 90% observed a single time. The top ten clones comprise more than 6.5% of the sample.

For CDR1 and CDR2, the germline V gene lists SGHTA and FQGNSA. CDR3 length: 14 amino acids, cysteine to phenylalanine. The only DNA kept is the CDR3, 42 bases in frame from the first base. Trimming takes 0 bases from V and 4 bases from J, and the germline ends sit 9 bases apart. Note on this clone: Its antigen remains unidentified. No clone much larger than this one lies a single base away; base qualities are absent.

In the prospective study, participants were 18 to 89 years old, resided in fewer than 25 geographic areas of the United States, and were enrolled through a virtual design. To assign participants to cohorts, the prospective study relied on clinical history that participants themselves reported in a screening survey and a study questionnaire. Exposed participants had been in contact with someone with a PCR-confirmed or clinician-diagnosed COVID-19 case within 2 weeks of study entry. In the prospective study, whole blood, serum and a nasopharyngeal or oropharyngeal swab were collected from each participant by mobile phlebotomists. Participants in the prospective study had the option to provide additional blood draws and questionnaires over an approximately 2-month period. Prospective study blood samples were shipped either frozen or at room temperature before DNA extraction.

In this chain, TRBV7-2 is recombined with TRBJ1-2; possibly the D gene is TRBD1, per 5 matching bases. This TCR was sampled from a woman aged 45-65 years who had been exposed to COVID-19. The specimen sequenced was PBMCs or T cells enriched from blood (not recorded which). For the CDR3, the sequence is CASSLAPGIYGYTF. The bases are TGTGCCAGCAGCTTAGCGCCAGGGATCTATGGCTACACCTTC.